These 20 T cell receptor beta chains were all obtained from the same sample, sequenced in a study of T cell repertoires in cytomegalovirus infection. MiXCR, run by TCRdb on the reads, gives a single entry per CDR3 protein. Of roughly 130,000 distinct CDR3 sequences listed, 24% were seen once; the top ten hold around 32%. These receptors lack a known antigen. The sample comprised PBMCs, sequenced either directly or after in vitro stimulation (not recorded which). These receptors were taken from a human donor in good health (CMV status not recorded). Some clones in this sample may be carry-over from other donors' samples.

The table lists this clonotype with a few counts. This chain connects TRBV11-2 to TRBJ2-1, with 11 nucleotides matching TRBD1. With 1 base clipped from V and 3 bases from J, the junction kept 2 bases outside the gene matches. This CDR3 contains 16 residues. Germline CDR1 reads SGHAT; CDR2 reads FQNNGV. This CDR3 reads CASSLAGQGGYNEQFF. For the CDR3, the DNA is TGTGCCAGCAGCTTAGCGGGACAGGGGGGCTACAATGAGCAGTTCTTC.

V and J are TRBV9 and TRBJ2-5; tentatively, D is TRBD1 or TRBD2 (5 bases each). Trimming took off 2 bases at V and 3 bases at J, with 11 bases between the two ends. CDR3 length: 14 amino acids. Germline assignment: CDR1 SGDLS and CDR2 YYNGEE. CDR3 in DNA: TGTGCCAGCAGCGTCGAGGGGACGAAAGAGACCCAGTACTTC. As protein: CASSVEGTKETQYF.

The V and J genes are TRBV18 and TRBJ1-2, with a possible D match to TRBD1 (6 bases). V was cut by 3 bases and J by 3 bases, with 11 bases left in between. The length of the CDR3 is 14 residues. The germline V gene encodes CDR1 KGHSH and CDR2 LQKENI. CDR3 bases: TGTGCCAGCTCACCCCTCAGGGGCGACTATGGCTACACCTTC. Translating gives CASSPLRGDYGYTF. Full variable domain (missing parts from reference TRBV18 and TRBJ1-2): NAGVMQNPRHLVRRRGQEARLRCSPMKGHSHVYWYRQLPEEGLKFMVYLQKENIIDESGMPKERFSAEFPKEGPSILRIQQVVRGDSAAYFCASSPLRGDYGYTFGSGTRLTVV.

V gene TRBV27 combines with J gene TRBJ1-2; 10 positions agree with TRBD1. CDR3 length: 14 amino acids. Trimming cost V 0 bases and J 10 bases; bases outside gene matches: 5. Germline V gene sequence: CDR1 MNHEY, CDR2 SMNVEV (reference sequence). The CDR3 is CASSLSGQGEVYTF. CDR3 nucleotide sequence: TGTGCCAGCAGTTTATCAGGACAGGGGGAGGTCTACACCTTC.

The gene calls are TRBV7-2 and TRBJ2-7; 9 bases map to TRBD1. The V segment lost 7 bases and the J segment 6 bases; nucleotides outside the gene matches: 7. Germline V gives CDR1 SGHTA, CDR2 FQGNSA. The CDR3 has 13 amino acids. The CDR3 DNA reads TGTGCCAGCAACCGGGACAGGGCCTCCGAGCAGTACTTC. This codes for CASNRDRASEQYF.

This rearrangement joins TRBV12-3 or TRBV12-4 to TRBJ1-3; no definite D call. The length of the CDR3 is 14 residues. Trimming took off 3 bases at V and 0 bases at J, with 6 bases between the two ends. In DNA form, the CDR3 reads TGTGCCAGCAGTTTCTCAGACTCTGGAAACACCATATATTTT. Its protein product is CASSFSDSGNTIYF.

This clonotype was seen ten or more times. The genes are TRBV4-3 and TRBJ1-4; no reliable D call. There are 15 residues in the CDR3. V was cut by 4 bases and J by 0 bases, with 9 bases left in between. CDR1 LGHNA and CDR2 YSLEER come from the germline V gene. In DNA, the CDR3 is TGCGCCAGCAGCCTTAATAGGGCAACTAATGAAAAACTGTTTTTT. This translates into CASSLNRATNEKLFF.

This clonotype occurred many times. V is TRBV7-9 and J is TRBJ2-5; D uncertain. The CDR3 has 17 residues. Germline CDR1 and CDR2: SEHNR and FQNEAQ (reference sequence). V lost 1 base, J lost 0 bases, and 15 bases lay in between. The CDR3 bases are TGTGCCAGCAGCTTAGAGGGAAGCAGAGCGTACCAAGAGACCCAGTACTTC. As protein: CASSLEGSRAYQETQYF.

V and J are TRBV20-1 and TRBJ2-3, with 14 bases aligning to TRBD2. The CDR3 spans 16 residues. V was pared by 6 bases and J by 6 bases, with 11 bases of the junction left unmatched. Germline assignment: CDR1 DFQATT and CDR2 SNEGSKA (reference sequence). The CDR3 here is CSATLGTSGRTDTQYF. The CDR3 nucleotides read TGCAGTGCAACCCTCGGGACTAGCGGGAGAACCGATACGCAGTATTTT.

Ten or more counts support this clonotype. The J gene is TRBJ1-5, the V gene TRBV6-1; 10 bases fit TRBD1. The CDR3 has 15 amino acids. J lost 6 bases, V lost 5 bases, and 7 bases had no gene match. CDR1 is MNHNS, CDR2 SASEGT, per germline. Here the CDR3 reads CASSRDRGTSQPQHF. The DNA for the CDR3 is TGTGCCAGCAGTAGGGACAGGGGAACTAGTCAGCCCCAGCATTTT.

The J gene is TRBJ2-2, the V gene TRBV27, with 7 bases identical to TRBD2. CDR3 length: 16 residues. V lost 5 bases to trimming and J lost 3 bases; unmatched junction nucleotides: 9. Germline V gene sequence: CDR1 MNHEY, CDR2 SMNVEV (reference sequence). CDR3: CASSLLGGGDTGELFF. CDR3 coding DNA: TGTGCCAGCAGTCTCCTCGGGGGAGGGGACACCGGGGAGCTGTTTTTT.

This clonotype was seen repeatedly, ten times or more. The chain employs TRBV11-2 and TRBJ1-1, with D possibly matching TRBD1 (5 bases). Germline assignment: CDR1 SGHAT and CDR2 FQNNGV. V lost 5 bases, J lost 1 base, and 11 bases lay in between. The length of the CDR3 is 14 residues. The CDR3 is CASSPGHANTEAFF. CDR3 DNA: TGTGCCAGCAGCCCAGGACACGCGAACACTGAAGCTTTCTTT.

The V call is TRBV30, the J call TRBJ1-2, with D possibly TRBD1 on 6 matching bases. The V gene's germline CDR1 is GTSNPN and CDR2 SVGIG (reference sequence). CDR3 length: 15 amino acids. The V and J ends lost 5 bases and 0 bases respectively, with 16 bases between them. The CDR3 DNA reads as TGTGCCTGGGAAGAACAGGGTAGAGCTAACTATGGCTACACCTTC. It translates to CAWEEQGRANYGYTF.

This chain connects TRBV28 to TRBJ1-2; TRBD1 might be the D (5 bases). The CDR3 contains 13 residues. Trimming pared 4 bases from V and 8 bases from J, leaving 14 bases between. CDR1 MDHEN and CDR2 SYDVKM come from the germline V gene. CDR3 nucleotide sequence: TGTGCCAGCAGTTGGGTTCAGGGTAGGGGCTACACCTTC. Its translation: CASSWVQGRGYTF.

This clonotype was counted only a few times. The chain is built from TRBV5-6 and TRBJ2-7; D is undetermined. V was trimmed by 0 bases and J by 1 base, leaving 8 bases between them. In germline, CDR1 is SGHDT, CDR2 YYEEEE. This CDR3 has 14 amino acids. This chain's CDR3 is CASSLDFRSYEQYF. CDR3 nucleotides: TGTGCCAGCAGCTTGGACTTCCGATCCTACGAGCAGTACTTC.

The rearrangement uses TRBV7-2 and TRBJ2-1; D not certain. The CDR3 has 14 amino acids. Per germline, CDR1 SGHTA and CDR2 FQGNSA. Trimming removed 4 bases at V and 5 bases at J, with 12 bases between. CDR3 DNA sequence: TGTGCCAGCAGCTCCATGGACGGACACAATGAGCAGTTCTTC. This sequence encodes CASSSMDGHNEQFF. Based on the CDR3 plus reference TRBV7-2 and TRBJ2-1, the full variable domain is GAGVSQSPSNKVTEKGKDVELRCDPISGHTALYWYRQSLGQGLEFLIYFQGNSAPDKSGLPSDRFSAERTGGSVSTLTIQRTQQEDSAVYLCASSSMDGHNEQFFGPGTRLTVL.

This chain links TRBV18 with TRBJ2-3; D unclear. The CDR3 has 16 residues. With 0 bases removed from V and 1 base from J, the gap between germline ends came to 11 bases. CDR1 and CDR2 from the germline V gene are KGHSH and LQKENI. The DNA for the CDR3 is TGTGCCAGCTCACCACCGGCGGCCGGAGGCACAGATACGCAGTATTTT. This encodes CASSPPAAGGTDTQYF. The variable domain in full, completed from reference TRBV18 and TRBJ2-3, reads NAGVMQNPRHLVRRRGQEARLRCSPMKGHSHVYWYRQLPEEGLKFMVYLQKENIIDESGMPKERFSAEFPKEGPSILRIQQVVRGDSAAYFCASSPPAAGGTDTQYFGPGTRLTVL.

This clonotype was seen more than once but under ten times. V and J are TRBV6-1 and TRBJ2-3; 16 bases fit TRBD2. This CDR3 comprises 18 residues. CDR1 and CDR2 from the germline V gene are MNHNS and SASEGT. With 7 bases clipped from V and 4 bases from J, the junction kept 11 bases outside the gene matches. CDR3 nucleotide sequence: TGTGCCAGCACCCAAGGGGGACTAGCGGGAGGGCTTGCAGATACGCAGTATTTT. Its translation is CASTQGGLAGGLADTQYF.

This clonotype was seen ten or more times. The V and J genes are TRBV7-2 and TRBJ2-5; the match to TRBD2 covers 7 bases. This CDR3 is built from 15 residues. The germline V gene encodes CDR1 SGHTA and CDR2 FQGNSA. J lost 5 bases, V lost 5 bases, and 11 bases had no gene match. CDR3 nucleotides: TGTGCCAGCAGCACCCTCCGGACTAGTCGGGAGACCCAGTACTTC. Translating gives CASSTLRTSRETQYF.

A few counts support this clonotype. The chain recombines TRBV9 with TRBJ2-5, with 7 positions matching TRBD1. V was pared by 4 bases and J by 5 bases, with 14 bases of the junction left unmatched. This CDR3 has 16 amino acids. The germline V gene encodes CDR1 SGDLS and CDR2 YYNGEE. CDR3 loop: CASSPSGQTRTETQYF. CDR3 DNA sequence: TGTGCCAGCAGCCCCTCGGGACAGACCCGGACGGAGACCCAGTACTTC. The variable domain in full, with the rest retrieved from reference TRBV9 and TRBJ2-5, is DSGVTQTPKHLITATGQRVTLRCSPRSGDLSVYWYQQSLDQGLQFLIQYYNGEERAKGNILERFSAQQFPDLHSELNLSSLELGDSALYFCASSPSGQTRTETQYFGPGTRLLVL.